This note documents a single TCR beta chain sequence. Its antigen is undetermined. The data were obtained in a study of Ad26.COV2.S vaccination and SARS-CoV-2 variants. Measured with immunoSEQ multiplex PCR; TCRdb has only the in-frame clones, and not every one. Of some 500,000 clones listed, approximately 89% are singletons. The ends lost 2 bases at V and 7 bases at J; junction bases unmatched: 8. Germline CDR1 is SGHKS and CDR2 is YYEKEE (reference sequence). This CDR3 comprises 15 residues. The study's findings and limits: Reported findings describe substantial breadth in spike-specific CD8+ and CD4+ T cell responses following vaccination.

Treatment here: some 20 received Ad26.COV2.S at low or high dose, single or two shots; several received placebo; per-sample allocation not given. Repertoires come from day 63 after the first vaccine or placebo injection. In the vaccine, an Ad26 vector expressed the SARS-CoV-2 spike of the Wuhan strain. The material was peripheral blood, obtained in a trial of Ad26.COV2.S vaccine versus placebo. This receptor was taken from a person between 18 and 59 years old who received the Ad26.COV2.S COVID-19 vaccine or a placebo. This chain connects TRBV5-5 to TRBJ2-1; 8 bases match TRBD1. The CDR3 DNA reads as TGTGCCAGCAGCTTTTTGCAGGGGGCTTATAATGAGCAGTTCTTC. Translating it yields CASSFLQGAYNEQFF. The variable domain in full, with the rest retrieved from reference TRBV5-5 and TRBJ2-1, is DAGVTQSPTHLIKTRGQQVTLRCSPISGHKSVSWYQQVLGQGPQFIFQYYEKEERGRGNFPDRFSARQFPNYSSELNVNALLLGDSALYLCASSFLQGAYNEQFFGPGTRLTVL.